These 2 T cell receptor beta chains originate from one sample sequenced in a study of siplizumab effects on memory and regulatory T cells. TCRdb keeps only in-frame clones here, not all; method: immunoSEQ multiplex PCR. In the table there are about 94,000 clones, approximately 95% of which are singletons. The sample comprised non-Treg CD4+ T cells sorted from blood. These receptors originate from a human donor in good health.

The V and J genes are TRBV5-1 and TRBJ1-2, with 10 bases matching TRBD1. This CDR3 is built from 15 residues. Germline V gene sequence: CDR1 SGHRS, CDR2 YFSETQ. Unmatched junction bases numbered 6, after V lost 4 bases and J lost 3 bases. DNA of the CDR3: TGCGCCAGCAGCGAGGGACAGGGGCTGTACTATGGCTACACCTTC. Amino acid sequence: CASSEGQGLYYGYTF.

The sample holds one count of this clone. The CDR3 spells CASSSGGGNSGANVLTF. CDR3 nucleotide sequence: TGCGCCAGCAGCTCAGGAGGCGGGAACTCTGGGGCCAACGTCCTGACTTTC. The chain employs TRBV5-1 and TRBJ2-6; a possible D gene is TRBD2 (6 bases). Germline CDR1 SGHRS, CDR2 YFSETQ. V lost 3 bases, J lost 0 bases, and 13 bases lay in between. CDR3 size: 17 residues.